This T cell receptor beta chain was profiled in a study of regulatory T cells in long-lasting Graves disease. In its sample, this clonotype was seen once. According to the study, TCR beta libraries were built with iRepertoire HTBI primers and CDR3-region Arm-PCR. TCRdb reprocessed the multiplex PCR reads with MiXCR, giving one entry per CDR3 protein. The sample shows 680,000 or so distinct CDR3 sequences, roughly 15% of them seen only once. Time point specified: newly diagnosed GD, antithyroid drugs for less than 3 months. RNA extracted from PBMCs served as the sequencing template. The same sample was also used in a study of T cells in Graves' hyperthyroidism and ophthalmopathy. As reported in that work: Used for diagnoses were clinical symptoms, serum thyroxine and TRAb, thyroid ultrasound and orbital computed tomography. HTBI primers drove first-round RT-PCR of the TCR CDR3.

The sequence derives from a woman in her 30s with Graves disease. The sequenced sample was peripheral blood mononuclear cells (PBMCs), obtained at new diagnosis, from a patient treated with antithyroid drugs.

This chain's CDR3 is CASSSGQVGEKLFF. The CDR3 nucleotides read TGTGCCAGCAGCTCTGGACAGGTTGGAGAAAAACTGTTTTTT. The chain joins TRBV7-2 to TRBJ1-4; TRBD1 matches 7 bases. The V gene's germline CDR1 is SGHTA and CDR2 FQGNSA. The junction had 7 bases not matched to a gene; V was cut back by 4 bases and J by 8 bases. The length of the CDR3 is 14 residues.